Here is one T cell receptor beta chain with its context. The CDR3 contains 16 residues. The V and J ends lost 2 bases and 2 bases, in that order; junction bases with no gene match: 5. The V gene's germline CDR1 is MNHNS and CDR2 SASEGT. This specimen comes from a study of blood T cell repertoires in COVID-19. Looking at the study overall: Italy, Spain and the United States were the sources of the convalescent and acute COVID-19 samples.

Original processing notes: Reference gene primer amplification gave estimated nucleated cell counts. Here immunoSEQ multiplex PCR was the method, and the copy in TCRdb shows in-frame clones only, minus some. The D gene and trimming were derived from the DNA, and the V and J assignments and clone size from that table. The sample shows approximately 100,000 clones, just under 85% of them seen only once. The sample consisted of peripheral blood. This chain uses TRBV6-1 with TRBJ1-3, with 8 bases lining up with TRBD1. This clonotype was sampled from a man aged 65-85 years with acute or convalescent COVID-19. The chain's CDR3 is CASSEPQGAPGNTIYF. The CDR3 DNA reads as TGTGCCAGCAGTGAACCTCAGGGGGCGCCTGGAAACACCATATATTTT.